This T cell receptor (beta chain) was profiled in a study of tumor-infiltrating lymphocytes in primary liver carcinoma. As for this clonotype: Its antigen is not known.

Study results and limitations: Tumor-adjacent and tumor-blood pairs shared a smaller degree of overlap than tumor region pairs.

The CDR3 consists of 17 residues. Looked up from germline, CDR1 is LGHNA and CDR2 is YNFKEQ. With V trimmed by 1 base and J by 1 base, 8 bases remained unmatched. The authors made TCR beta cDNA from 450 to 600 ng total RNA with a constant-region primer. TCR beta libraries came from three nested multiplex PCR rounds using slightly modified ARM-PCR. The first two PCR rounds, roughly 11 cycles each, used TRBV1-TRBV30 forward primers and a C-beta reverse primer. TCRdb fed the multiplex PCR reads into MiXCR, producing one record per CDR3 protein. The sample records about 200,000 distinct CDR3 sequences, about 82% being singletons. Unsorted bulk tissue, about 19-31 mg of it, served as the source for co-extraction of RNA and DNA.

This receptor was taken from a man aged 35 to 55 with primary liver carcinoma and hepatitis B virus infection. V is TRBV4-2 and J is TRBJ2-3; TRBD2 matches at 7 bases. Input material: tumor tissue from primary liver carcinoma. CDR3 sequence: CASSQAGSGEGTDTQYF. CDR3 bases: TGTGCCAGCAGCCAAGCAGGCAGCGGGGAGGGCACAGATACGCAGTATTTT.